What follows are 10 T cell receptor delta chains derived from one specimen sequenced in a study of gamma-delta T cells after stem cell transplantation. TCRdb re-called the RT-PCR reads with CATT. The sample carries about 15,000 delta-chain clones, roughly 9% recorded once. Sequencing used gamma-delta T cells. These receptors all come from a human donor. It is not recorded whose cells these are; they may come from a transplant donor.

Remarks on this clone: TCRdb's protein, taken from a much larger clone, differs from this DNA's translation at residue 3, likely owing to a read error; the protein displayed comes from the DNA. The chain uses TRDV2 and TRDJ1, with TRDD3 matching 8 bases. Germline loops: CDR1 GEAIGNYY, CDR2 EKD. The CDR3 is 19 amino acids. The CDR3 sequence is CASDTLELGVPYLTDKLIF. In nucleotides, the CDR3 is TGTGCCAGTGACACCCTGGAACTGGGGGTCCCTTACCTCACCGATAAACTCATCTTT.

This clone was seen a few times. The junction differs from germline at one of its ends, possibly a read error. This rearrangement joins TRDV2 to TRDJ1, with a possible D match to TRDD3 (5 bases). Germline loops: CDR1 GEAIGNYY, CDR2 EKD. This CDR3 comprises 21 residues. The DNA of the CDR3 is TGTGCCTGTGACACCCTCAATCTCGTACTGGTGACTAGATCTTACACCGCTAAACTCATCTTT. As protein: CACDTLNLVLVTRSYTAKLIF.

This clone came up many times. TCRdb assigns this DNA the protein of a much larger clone, which departs from its translation at residue 12; this likely reflects a read error, and the protein shown comes from translating the DNA. The genes are TRDV2 and TRDJ3, with D perhaps matching TRDD3 (6 bases). This CDR3 is built from 18 residues. Germline CDR1 reads GEAIGNYY; CDR2 reads EKD. The CDR3 DNA sequence: TGTGCCTGTGACATTTCACTCTCCGGCTCCTGGGGCACCCGACAGATGTTTTTC. Its translation: CACDISLSGSWGTRQMFF.

This rearrangement joins TRDV2 to TRDJ3; TRDD3 is a possible D gene (5 bases). Trimming cost V 0 bases and J 19 bases, with 24 bases left between them. The germline V gene encodes CDR1 GEAIGNYY and CDR2 EKD. This CDR3 has 16 residues. The CDR3 coding sequence is TGTGCCTGTGACACCATGAGCTCCTGGGACACCCTCCATATGTTTTTC. It specifies CACDTMSSWDTLHMFF.

To note about this clone: The translation of this DNA and the TCRdb protein of a much larger clone differ at residue 15, probably owing to a read error; the protein shown here is translated from the DNA. The CDR3 protein is CACDSLMGDTVTDKHIF. The CDR3, as DNA: TGTGCCTGTGACTCTCTCATGGGGGATACGGTCACCGATAAACACATCTTT. The chain couples TRDV2 to TRDJ1; 11 bases align to TRDD3. CDR3 length equals 17 residues. Germline V gives CDR1 GEAIGNYY, CDR2 EKD.

This clone was picked up many times. This DNA's translation differs at residue 14 from TCRdb's protein, which comes from a much larger clone; a read error is likely, and the protein shown is translated from the DNA. Additional DNA sequences in this sample encode the identical CDR3. The chain is built from TRDV2 and TRDJ3, with 12 bases matching TRDD3. The V gene's germline CDR1 is GEAIGNYY and CDR2 EKD. The trim removed 0 bases at V and 7 bases at J, leaving 15 bases unmatched. This CDR3 spans 21 amino acids. DNA of the CDR3: TGTGCCTGTGACACCGTCCGTCTGGGGGATACGACGAACTGTGACACCCGACAGATGTTTTTC. This translates into CACDTVRLGDTTNCDTRQMFF.

The rearrangement joins TRDV2 to TRDJ1; TRDD3 aligns across 7 bases. In germline, CDR1 is GEAIGNYY, CDR2 EKD. CDR3 length: 15 residues. Trimming removed 2 bases from V and 2 bases from J; junction bases left unmatched: 7. As DNA, the CDR3 is TGTGCCTGTGACAAAACCACTGGGGTGACCGATAAACTCATCTTT. This encodes CACDKTTGVTDKLIF.

Of note for this clone: A single base is all that separates this from a far larger clone, so a read error is likely. Other DNA sequences within the sample encode an identical CDR3. The chain is built from TRDV2 and TRDJ1; 8 nucleotides align to TRDD3. Trimming cost V 0 bases and J 2 bases; bases outside gene matches: 4. The germline V gene encodes CDR1 GEAIGNYY and CDR2 EKD. The CDR3 loop spans 15 amino acids. The DNA for the CDR3 is TGTGCCTGTGACACCGTATTGGGGGATACCGATAAACTCATCTTT. Translation gives CACDTVLGDTDKLIF.

This clone came up a few times. This DNA's translation and the protein TCRdb lists, from a much larger clone, do not match at residue 15, likely due to a read error; the protein shown is translated from the DNA. The rearrangement links TRDV2 to TRDJ1, with TRDD3 matching 7 bases. This CDR3 region has 21 residues. With V trimmed by 0 bases and J by 0 bases, 21 bases remained unmatched. CDR1 and CDR2 (germline): GEAIGNYY, EKD. The CDR3 region is CACDTLNLVLGTRSHTDKLIF. The CDR3 DNA sequence: TGTGCCTGTGACACCCTCAATCTCGTACTGGGGACTAGATCGCACACCGATAAACTCATCTTT.

Turning to this clone: A much bigger clone sits one base away, suggesting this may be a read error. The identical CDR3 is also encoded by other nucleotide sequences in the sample. The V call is TRDV2, the J call TRDJ1; D may be TRDD2 or TRDD3 (5 bases each). The CDR3 sequence is 18 residues long. Germline loops: CDR1 GEAIGNYY, CDR2 EKD. V was shortened by 0 bases and J by 2 bases, with 21 bases between the two germline ends. CDR3 protein: CACDTLQFLVYTTDKLIF. The DNA of the CDR3 is TGTGCCTGTGACACCCTACAATTCCTGGTGTATACGACCGATAAACTCATCTTT.